The clone carrying this T cell receptor beta chain was counted many times. Its antigen remains unknown. The data are from a study of shared clonotypes between healthy human individuals. Study overall: Researchers drew samples from two women and a few men aged 18 to 49. CD8 memory received one plate per donor, CD8 naive two, CD4 memory three and CD4 naive three.

Study results and caveats: Shared across several donors were roughly 4.8% of the naive CD4 clonotypes. Rarefaction showed sorted-subset sequencing was incomplete despite large depth.

The table came from immunoSEQ multiplex PCR; TCRdb's copy has only in-frame clones and leaves some out. This repertoire shows 980,000 or so clones, more than 75% found once; its top ten account for nearly 1.5%. The sequence derives from a young man in good health. Source material: memory CD4+ T cells sorted from blood. Documented subset: CD45RA-negative fraction.

CDR3 sequence (DNA): TGTGCCAGCAGTGAAGGGTCTAGCGGGCAAGAGACCCAGTACTTC. Its translation: CASSEGSSGQETQYF. This chain links TRBV2 with TRBJ2-5; 8 positions agree with TRBD2. The germline CDR1 and CDR2 sequences are SNHLY and FYNNEI. V was clipped by 1 base and J by 2 bases; unmatched bases: 3. This CDR3 region has 15 residues.